The clone carrying this T cell receptor beta chain was seen ten or more times. TCRdb analysed the RT-PCR reads with MiXCR anew, one entry per CDR3 protein. The sample includes about a million distinct CDR3 sequences, under 20% of them seen just once. Germline lookup yields CDR1 KGHDR and CDR2 SFDVKD. The CDR3 totals 21 residues. V shed 4 bases, J shed 0 bases, and the junction held 16 bases outside the gene matches. The data derive from a study of patients and donors after allogeneic stem cell transplantation. Sequenced material: blood, either unsorted or a sorted T cell fraction (not recorded which). The source is a human donor who was either an allogeneic HSCT recipient or a stem cell or donor lymphocyte infusion donor (not recorded which). It is not recorded whose cells these are; they may come from a transplant donor. The chain recombines TRBV24-1 with TRBJ2-2; TRBD2 matches 10 bases. The CDR3 loop reads CATSDPFPGLAVTANTGELFF. For the CDR3, the DNA is TGTGCCACCAGTGACCCTTTTCCCGGACTAGCGGTCACCGCGAACACCGGGGAGCTGTTTTTT.